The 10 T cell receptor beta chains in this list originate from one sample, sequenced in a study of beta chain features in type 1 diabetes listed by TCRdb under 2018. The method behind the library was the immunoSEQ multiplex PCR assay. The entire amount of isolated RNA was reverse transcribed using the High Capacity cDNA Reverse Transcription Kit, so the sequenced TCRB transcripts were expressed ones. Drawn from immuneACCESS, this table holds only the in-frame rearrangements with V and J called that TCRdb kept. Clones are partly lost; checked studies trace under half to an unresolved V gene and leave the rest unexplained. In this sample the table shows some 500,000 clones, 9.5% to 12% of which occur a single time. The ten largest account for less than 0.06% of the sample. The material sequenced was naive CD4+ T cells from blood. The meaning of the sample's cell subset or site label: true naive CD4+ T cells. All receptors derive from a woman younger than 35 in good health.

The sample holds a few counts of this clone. CDR3 DNA sequence: TGTGCCAAGCGCACTGATCACCGAGGGGAGCTGTTTTTT. Protein product: CAKRTDHRGELFF. The chain uses TRBV7-9 and TRBJ2-2; D is undetermined. The germline CDR1 and CDR2 sequences are SEHNR and FQNEAQ (reference sequence). Trimming shortened V by 10 bases and J by 8 bases, and 17 bases separated the two germline ends. The CDR3 runs to 13 residues.

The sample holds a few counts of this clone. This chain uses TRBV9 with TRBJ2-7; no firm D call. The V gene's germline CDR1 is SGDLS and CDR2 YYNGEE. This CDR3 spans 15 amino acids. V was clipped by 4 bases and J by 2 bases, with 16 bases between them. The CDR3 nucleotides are TGTGCCAGCAGCCCCCGACCGATGAGCCCCTACGAGCAGTACTTC. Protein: CASSPRPMSPYEQYF.

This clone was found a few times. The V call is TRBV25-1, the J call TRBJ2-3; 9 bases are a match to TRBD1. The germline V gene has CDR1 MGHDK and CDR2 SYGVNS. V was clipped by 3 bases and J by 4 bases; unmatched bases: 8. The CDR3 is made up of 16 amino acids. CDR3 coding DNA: TGTGCCAGCAGTGATTTGTTGGGACAGGGATCAGATACGCAGTATTTT. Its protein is CASSDLLGQGSDTQYF.

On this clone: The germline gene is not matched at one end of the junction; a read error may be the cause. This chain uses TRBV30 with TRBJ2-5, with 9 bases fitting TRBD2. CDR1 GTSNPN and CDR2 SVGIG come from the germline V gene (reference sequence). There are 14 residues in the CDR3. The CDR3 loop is CAGRTAGGRETQYF. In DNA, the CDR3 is TGTGCCGGGAGGACAGCGGGAGGTAGGGAGACCCAGTACTTC.

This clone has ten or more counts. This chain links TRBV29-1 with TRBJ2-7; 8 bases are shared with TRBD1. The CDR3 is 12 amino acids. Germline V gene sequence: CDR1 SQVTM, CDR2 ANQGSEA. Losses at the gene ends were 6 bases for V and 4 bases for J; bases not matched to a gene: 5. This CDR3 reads CSVDGQGYEQYF. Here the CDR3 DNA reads TGCAGCGTGGACGGACAGGGTTACGAGCAGTACTTC.

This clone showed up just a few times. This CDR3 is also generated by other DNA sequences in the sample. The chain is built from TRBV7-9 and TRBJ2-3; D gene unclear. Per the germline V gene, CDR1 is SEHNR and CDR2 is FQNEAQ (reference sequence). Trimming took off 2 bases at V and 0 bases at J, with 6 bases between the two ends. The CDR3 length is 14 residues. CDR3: CASSLRTSTDTQYF. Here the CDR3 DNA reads TGTGCCAGCAGCTTAAGGACCAGCACAGATACGCAGTATTTT.

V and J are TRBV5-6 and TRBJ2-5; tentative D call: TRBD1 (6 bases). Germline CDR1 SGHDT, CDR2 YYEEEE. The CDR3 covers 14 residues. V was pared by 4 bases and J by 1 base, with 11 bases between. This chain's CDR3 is CASSGWDIQETQYF. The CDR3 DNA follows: TGTGCCAGCAGCGGCTGGGACATCCAAGAGACCCAGTACTTC.

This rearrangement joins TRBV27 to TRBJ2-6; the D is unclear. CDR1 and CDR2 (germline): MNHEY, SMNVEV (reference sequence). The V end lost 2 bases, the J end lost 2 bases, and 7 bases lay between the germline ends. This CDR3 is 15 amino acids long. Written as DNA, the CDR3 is TGTGCCAGCAGTTTAATTGGTCCTGGGGCCAACGTCCTGACTTTC. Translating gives CASSLIGPGANVLTF.

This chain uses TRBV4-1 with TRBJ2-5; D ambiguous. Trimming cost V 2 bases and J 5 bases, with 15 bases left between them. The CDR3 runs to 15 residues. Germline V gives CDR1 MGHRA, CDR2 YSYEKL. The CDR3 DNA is TGCGCCAGCAGCCAATACCATCGACCGGACGAGACCCAGTACTTC. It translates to CASSQYHRPDETQYF.

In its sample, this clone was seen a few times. The CDR3, as DNA: TGTGCCAGCAGCCACGGGCAGGGGATAGCGAACACTGAAGCTTTCTTT. As protein: CASSHGQGIANTEAFF. V is TRBV14 and J is TRBJ1-1; TRBD1 might be the D (6 bases). Germline V gene lookup returns CDR1 SGHDN and CDR2 FVKESK. V gave up 3 bases and J gave up 1 base, with 15 bases separating them. The CDR3 contains 16 residues. Using reference TRBV14 and TRBJ1-1 for the parts outside the CDR3, the full variable domain is EAGVTQFPSHSVIEKGQTVTLRCDPISGHDNLYWYRRVMGKEIKFLLHFVKESKQDESGMPNNRFLAERTGGTYSTLKVQPAELEDSGVYFCASSHGQGIANTEAFFGQGTRLTVV.